The present T cell receptor (beta chain) was sequenced within a study of blood T cell repertoires in COVID-19. Study information: COVID-19 samples collected from the United States, Italy and Spain covered acute and convalescent phases. The cDNA or gDNA used as material had been derived from T cells, B-cell-depleted T cells, or PBMCs.

As originally analysed: Amplification from reference gene primers served as the basis for estimated nucleated cell counts. Generated by immunoSEQ multiplex PCR, the TCRdb table keeps only in-frame clones and is missing some. The V and J calls and clone size come from that table; D and trimming were worked out from the DNA. Of 100,000 to 150,000 clones in the sample, approximately 89% were seen once. Enrolled during active infection, Seattle patients were then followed longitudinally. With V trimmed by 4 bases and J by 9 bases, 14 bases remained unmatched. The CDR3 consists of 16 residues. The germline V gene encodes CDR1 SGHAT and CDR2 FQNNGV.

The TCR was taken from a woman in her 70s with COVID-19, enrolled during active disease. What was sequenced was peripheral blood. This rearrangement joins TRBV11-2 to TRBJ2-1; 8 nucleotides agree with TRBD2. The CDR3 coding sequence is TGTGCCAGCAGCTCCGGTGGCCTAGCGGGCTTTGGTGAGCAGTTCTTC. Its protein is CASSSGGLAGFGEQFF.